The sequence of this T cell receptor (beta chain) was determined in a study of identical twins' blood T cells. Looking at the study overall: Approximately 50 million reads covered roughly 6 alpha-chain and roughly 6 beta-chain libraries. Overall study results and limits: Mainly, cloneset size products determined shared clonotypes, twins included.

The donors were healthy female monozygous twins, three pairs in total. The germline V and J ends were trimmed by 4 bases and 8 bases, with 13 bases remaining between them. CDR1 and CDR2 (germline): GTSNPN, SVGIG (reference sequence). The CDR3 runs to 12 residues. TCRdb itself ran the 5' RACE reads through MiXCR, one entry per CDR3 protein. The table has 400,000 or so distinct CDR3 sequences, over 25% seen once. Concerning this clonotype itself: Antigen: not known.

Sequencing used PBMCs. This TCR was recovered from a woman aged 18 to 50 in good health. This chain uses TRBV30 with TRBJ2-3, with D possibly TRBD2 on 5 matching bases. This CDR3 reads CAWTGLRGTQYF. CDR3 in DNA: TGTGCCTGGACCGGCCTCCGGGGTACGCAGTATTTT.